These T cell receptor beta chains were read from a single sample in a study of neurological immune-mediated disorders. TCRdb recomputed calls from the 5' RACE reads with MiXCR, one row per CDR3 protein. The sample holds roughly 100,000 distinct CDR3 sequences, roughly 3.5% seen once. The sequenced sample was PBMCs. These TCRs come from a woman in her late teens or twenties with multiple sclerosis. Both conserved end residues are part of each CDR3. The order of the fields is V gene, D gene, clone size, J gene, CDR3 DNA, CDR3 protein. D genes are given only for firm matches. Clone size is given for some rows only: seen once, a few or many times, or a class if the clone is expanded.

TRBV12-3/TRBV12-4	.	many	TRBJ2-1	TGTGCCAGCAGTTTAGCAGGGGGAAGATCGGCCGATGAGCAGTTCTTC	CASSLAGGRSADEQFF
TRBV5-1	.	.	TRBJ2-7	TGCGCCAGCTCAGGGACCGTGATCTACGACCAGTACTTC	CASSGTVIYDQYF
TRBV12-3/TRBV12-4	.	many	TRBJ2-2	TGTGCCAGCAGCCACGGTCGCAACACCGGGGAGCTGTTTTTT	CASSHGRNTGELFF
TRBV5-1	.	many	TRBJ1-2	TGCGCCAGCAGCTCGACCTTACAGGGATTAACTAACTATGGCTACACCTTC	CASSSTLQGLTNYGYTF
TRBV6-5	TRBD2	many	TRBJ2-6	TGTGCCAGCAGTGCGAGCGGGGCTGGGGCCAACGTCCTGACTTTC	CASSASGAGANVLTF
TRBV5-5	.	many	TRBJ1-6	TGTGCCAGCAGATTAGGCCCGAATTTTTCACCCCTCCACTTT	CASRLGPNFSPLHF
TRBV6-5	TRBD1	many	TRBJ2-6	TGTGCCAGCAGTTATACCGTGGGACAGGGAGTATCAGGGGCCAACGTCCTGACTTTC	CASSYTVGQGVSGANVLTF
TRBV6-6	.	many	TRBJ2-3	TGTGCCAGCAGAAGTACTAGCACAGATACGCAGTATTTT	CASRSTSTDTQYF
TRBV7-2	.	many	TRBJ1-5	TGTGCCAGCAGCTTGATGTATAGCAATCAGCCCCAGCATTTT	CASSLMYSNQPQHF
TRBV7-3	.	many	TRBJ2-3	TGTGCCAGCAGCCGGGCCGGGAGCACAGATACGCAGTATTTT	CASSRAGSTDTQYF
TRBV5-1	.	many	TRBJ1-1	TGCGCCAGCAGCTTGAGTGTCGGGGACACTGAAGCTTTCTTT	CASSLSVGDTEAFF
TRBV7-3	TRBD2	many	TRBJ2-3	TGTGCCAGCAGCCTTGGACTAGCGGGAGCAGATACGCAGTATTTT	CASSLGLAGADTQYF
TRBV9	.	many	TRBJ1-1	TGTGCCAGCAGCGTAGGGTCCGAGTCCGAAGCTTTCTTT	CASSVGSESEAFF
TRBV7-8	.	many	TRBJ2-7	TGTGCCAGCAGCTTAGGGGCGTCTGGACGGCCCGGCGAGCAGTACTTC	CASSLGASGRPGEQYF
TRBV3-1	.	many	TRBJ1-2	TGTGCCAGCAGCCCGCAGGGTGGGGGCTCCTATGGCTACACCTTC	CASSPQGGGSYGYTF
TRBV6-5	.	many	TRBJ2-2	TGTGCCAGCAGTTACGGGGGGACCGGGGAGCTGTTTTTT	CASSYGGTGELFF
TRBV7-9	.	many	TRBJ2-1	TGTGCCAGCAGCTTAGGCTCGGGTGGAGGTGATGAGCAGTTCTTC	CASSLGSGGGDEQFF
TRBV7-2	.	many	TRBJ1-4	TGTGCCAGCAGCTTACTCGTTGGGAGGGGAGGAGATGAAAAACTGTTTTTT	CASSLLVGRGGDEKLFF
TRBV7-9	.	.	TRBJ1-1	TGTGCCAGCAGCTCACAGGAGTTACTAGCGATGAACACTGAAGCTTTCTTT	CASSSQELLAMNTEAFF
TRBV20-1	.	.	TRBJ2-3	TGCAGTGCAAGACCTGACTACGCCACTAGCACAGATACGCAGTATTTT	CSARPDYATSTDTQYF
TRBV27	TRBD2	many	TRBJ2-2	TGTGCCAGCAGTTTACCTAGCGGGAGGGGTGCCGGGGAGCTGTTTTTT	CASSLPSGRGAGELFF
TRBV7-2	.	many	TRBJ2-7	TGTGCCAGCAGCTTATATGACGAGCAGTACTTC	CASSLYDEQYF
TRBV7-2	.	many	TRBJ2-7	TGTGCCAGCAGCCCCCCCCCAGGGATAGTGGGGCAGTACTTC	CASSPPPGIVGQYF
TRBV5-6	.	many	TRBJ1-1	TGTGCCAGCAGCGCAGGGGTGACTGAAGCTTTCTTT	CASSAGVTEAFF
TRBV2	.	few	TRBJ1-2	TGTGCCAGCCGAGGGGGGGAGTACTATGGCTACACCTTC	CASRGGEYYGYTF
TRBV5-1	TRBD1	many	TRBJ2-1	TGCGCCAGCAGCGGGGGACAGGGGTACAATGAGCAGTTCTTC	CASSGGQGYNEQFF
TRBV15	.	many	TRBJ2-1	TGTGCCACCAGCAGAGATGCGGAACCCTACAATGAGCAGTTCTTC	CATSRDAEPYNEQFF
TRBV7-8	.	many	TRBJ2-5	TGTGCCAGCCAGGCGACCGAATGGGAGACCCAGTACTTC	CASQATEWETQYF
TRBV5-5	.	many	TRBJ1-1	TGTGCCAGCAGCTTGAGACCACCCAACACTGAAGCTTTCTTT	CASSLRPPNTEAFF
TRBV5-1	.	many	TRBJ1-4	TGCGCCAGCAGCTTGGCGGGAACCCACTATGAAAAACTGTTTTTT	CASSLAGTHYEKLFF
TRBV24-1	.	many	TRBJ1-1	TGTGCCACCAGCCCCTACACTGAAGCTTTCTTT	CATSPYTEAFF
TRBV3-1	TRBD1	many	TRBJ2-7	TGTGCCAGCAGCGCAGAACCGGGACAGTTCTACGAGCAGTACTTC	CASSAEPGQFYEQYF
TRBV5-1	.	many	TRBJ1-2	TGCGCCAGCAGCTTGGAGGGGGTATATGGCTACACCTTC	CASSLEGVYGYTF
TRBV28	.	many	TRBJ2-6	TGTGCCAGCAGTTTATTCGGAGGCTCTGGGGCCAACGTCCTGACTTTC	CASSLFGGSGANVLTF
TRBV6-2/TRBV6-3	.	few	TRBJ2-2	TGTGCCAGCAGTTACACGGGCCACACCGGGGAGCTGTTTTTT	CASSYTGHTGELFF
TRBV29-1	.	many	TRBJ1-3	TGCAGCGTAGTTGACAGCTCCTCTGGAAACACCATATATTTT	CSVVDSSSGNTIYF
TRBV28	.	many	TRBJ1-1	TGTGCCAGCAGCTCTAGGGCCTTGAACACTGAAGCTTTCTTT	CASSSRALNTEAFF
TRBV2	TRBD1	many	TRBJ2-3	TGTGCCAGCAGCGGCCGGGACAGTTACACAGATACGCAGTATTTT	CASSGRDSYTDTQYF
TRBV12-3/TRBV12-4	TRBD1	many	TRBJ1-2	TGTGCCAGCAGTTTCGCAGGGGGTGGCTACACCTTC	CASSFAGGGYTF
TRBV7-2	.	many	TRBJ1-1	TGTGCCAGCAGTTCGGGGCCAGAGAACACTGAAGCTTTCTTT	CASSSGPENTEAFF
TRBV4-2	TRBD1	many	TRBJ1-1	TGTGCCAGCAGCCAGGGGGGACAGGCGAACACTGAAGCTTTCTTT	CASSQGGQANTEAFF
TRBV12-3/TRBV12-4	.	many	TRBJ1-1	TGTGCCAGCAGCACCGGAATAAACACTGAAGCTTTCTTT	CASSTGINTEAFF
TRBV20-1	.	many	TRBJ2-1	TGCAGTGCAACCGGGTCCGGAGCGTTTGAGCAGTTCTTC	CSATGSGAFEQFF
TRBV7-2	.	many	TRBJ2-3	TGTGCCAGCAGCCTCGAAGGCGGATTCACAGATACGCAGTATTTT	CASSLEGGFTDTQYF
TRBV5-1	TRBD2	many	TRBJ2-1	TGCGCCAGCAGCTTGACTAGCGGGGACAATGAGCAGTTCTTC	CASSLTSGDNEQFF
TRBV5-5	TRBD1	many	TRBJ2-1	TGTGCCAGCAGCTCGGGGACAGACCCCTACAATGAGCAGTTCTTC	CASSSGTDPYNEQFF
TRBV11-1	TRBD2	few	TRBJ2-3	TGTGCCAGCAGCTTTAGCGGGAGGGAGGATACGCAGTATTTT	CASSFSGREDTQYF
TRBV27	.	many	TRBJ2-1	TGTGCCAGCAGTTTAGAGCCTTACAATGAGCAGTTCTTC	CASSLEPYNEQFF
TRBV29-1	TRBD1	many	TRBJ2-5	TGCAGCGTCAGATCTTCCGACAGGGTGGGAGAGACCCAGTACTTC	CSVRSSDRVGETQYF
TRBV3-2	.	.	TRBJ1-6	TGTGCCAGCACCCTTCATGGTTCACCCCTCCACTTT	CASTLHGSPLHF
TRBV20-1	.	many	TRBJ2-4	TGCAGTGCCCGGACCGATTTAGCCAAAAACATTCAGTACTTC	CSARTDLAKNIQYF
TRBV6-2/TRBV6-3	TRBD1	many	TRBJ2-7	TGTGCCAGCAGACCGACAGGGTTGTCCGAGCAGTACTTC	CASRPTGLSEQYF
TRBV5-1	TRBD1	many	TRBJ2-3	TGCGCCAGCAGCAAGGGGGCCGGCACAGATACGCAGTATTTT	CASSKGAGTDTQYF